A single sample gave rise to the 14 T cell receptor beta chains below, sequenced in a study of OX40 agonist ivuxolimab in advanced cancers. Data came from immunoSEQ multiplex PCR; TCRdb stores just in-frame clones and leaves some out. The table lists 71,000 or so clones, approximately 89% of them singletons. Sample: CD4+ or CD8+ T cells sorted from blood, taken in a trial of the OX40 agonist ivuxolimab. The receptor set was obtained from an adult with an advanced solid tumor such as melanoma, head and neck, liver or kidney cancer.

This rearrangement joins TRBV7-2 to TRBJ1-2; D is unclear. The CDR3 has 12 amino acids. V lost 1 base to trimming and J lost 3 bases, with 3 bases between them. Germline-derived CDR1 and CDR2 are SGHTA and FQGNSA. The CDR3: CASSLDHYGYTF. The CDR3 nucleotides read TGTGCCAGCAGCTTAGATCACTATGGCTACACCTTC.

J is TRBJ2-5 and V is TRBV5-1; D may correspond to TRBD1 or TRBD2 (7 bases each). This CDR3 contains 15 residues. V was pared by 1 base and J by 5 bases, with 15 bases between. Germline loops: CDR1 SGHRS, CDR2 YFSETQ. CDR3 sequence: CASSLISRGGETQYF. DNA of the CDR3: TGCGCCAGCAGCTTGATCTCCAGGGGGGGGGAGACCCAGTACTTC.

The rearrangement joins TRBV9 to TRBJ2-7; 9 bases fit TRBD2. V dropped 3 bases and J dropped 5; count of bases not matched to a gene: 6. Germline V CDR1 and CDR2: SGDLS, YYNGEE. This CDR3 has 14 amino acids. The CDR3 loop reads CASSAGTSINEQYF. CDR3 in DNA: TGTGCCAGCAGCGCAGGGACTAGCATAAACGAGCAGTACTTC.

This chain joins TRBV7-2 and TRBJ1-6; weak D call: TRBD1 (5 bases). CDR1 is SGHTA, CDR2 FQGNSA, per germline. Trimming left V 8 bases short and J 10 bases short, with 15 bases between. The CDR3 runs to 13 residues. The CDR3 DNA reads as TGTGCCAGCCGGGGATCCCAGGGCTCACCCCTCCACTTT. It is translated as CASRGSQGSPLHF.

This clone was picked up a small number of times. The chain joins TRBV10-3 to TRBJ2-3; D unclear. Germline CDR1 ENHRY, CDR2 SYGVKD. The length of the CDR3 is 15 residues. The V end lost 0 bases, the J end lost 5 bases, and 12 bases lay between the germline ends. The CDR3: CAISESRPPLDTQYF. CDR3 sequence (DNA): TGTGCCATCAGTGAGTCGAGGCCCCCTTTAGATACGCAGTATTTT.

The chain joins TRBV14 to TRBJ2-2; 9 nucleotides align to TRBD1. Germline V gene data show CDR1 as SGHDN and CDR2 as FVKESK. CDR3 length: 16 amino acids. V trimming: 4 bases; J trimming: 3 bases; junction bases outside the gene matches: 6. The CDR3 bases are TGTGCCAGCAGCCTCCTGGACAGGGGTGACACCGGGGAGCTGTTTTTT. This translates into CASSLLDRGDTGELFF.

The chain employs TRBV9 and TRBJ1-3, with a weak D call TRBD1 (5 bases). V was shortened by 4 bases and J by 4 bases, with 9 bases between the two germline ends. Germline V gives CDR1 SGDLS, CDR2 YYNGEE. The CDR3 loop spans 13 amino acids. CDR3 residues: CASSTGGGNTIYF. For the CDR3, the DNA is TGTGCCAGCAGCACCGGGGGGGGAAACACCATATATTTT.

The V call is TRBV28, the J call TRBJ2-3; possible D gene TRBD2, 6 bases. The length of the CDR3 is 15 residues. The germline V and J ends were trimmed by 6 bases and 4 bases, with 17 bases remaining between them. Germline V gene data show CDR1 as MDHEN and CDR2 as SYDVKM. The DNA of the CDR3 is TGTGCCAGCAGCCCCGGCGGAGGGTTCGCAGATACGCAGTATTTT. Encoded protein: CASSPGGGFADTQYF.

This clone is labeled as medium-sized. The chain carries TRBV10-2 and TRBJ1-5, with D unclear. CDR1 and CDR2 from the germline V gene are WSHSY and SAAADI. Trimming left V 1 base short and J 1 base short, with 5 bases between. This CDR3 comprises 14 residues. In nucleotides, the CDR3 is TGCGCCAGCAGTGAGTTGGACAGCAATCAGCCCCAGCATTTT. Protein sequence: CASSELDSNQPQHF.

This clone was found once. This chain joins TRBV6-1 and TRBJ2-3; D is perhaps TRBD1 or TRBD2 (6 bases each). Germline CDR1 reads MNHNS; CDR2 reads SASEGT. CDR3 size: 14 residues. Between the trimmed V and J ends, which lost 4 bases and 0 bases, there was a span of 8 bases. The CDR3 sequence: CASSGRGSTDTQYF. CDR3 DNA: TGTGCCAGCAGTGGGAGGGGGAGCACAGATACGCAGTATTTT.

Only one count was recorded for this clone. The J gene is TRBJ2-1, the V gene TRBV7-3; maybe TRBD2 (6 bases). This CDR3 region has 17 residues. With 2 bases removed from V and 5 bases from J, the gap between germline ends came to 19 bases. Looked up from germline, CDR1 is SGHTA and CDR2 is FQGTGA. CDR3 protein: CASSLFPGGVLDNEQFF. The CDR3 DNA sequence: TGTGCCAGCAGCTTATTTCCCGGGGGAGTTCTGGACAATGAGCAGTTCTTC.

This sequence joins TRBV7-2 and TRBJ2-5; D not certain. The CDR3 is made up of 13 amino acids. The V gene lost 5 bases and the J gene lost 3 bases, with 10 bases spanning the gap. CDR1 and CDR2 (germline): SGHTA, FQGNSA. CDR3 nucleotide sequence: TGTGCCAGCAGCACTTTTAGGGAAGAGACCCAGTACTTC. Residues: CASSTFREETQYF.

The V call is TRBV5-1, the J call TRBJ1-1; TRBD1 aligns across 7 bases. Germline lookup yields CDR1 SGHRS and CDR2 YFSETQ. This CDR3 is built from 14 residues. V gave up 5 bases and J gave up 0 bases; unmatched junction bases: 4. The CDR3 nucleotides read TGCGCCAGCAGGACCGGGACAGTGAACACTGAAGCTTTCTTT. This sequence encodes CASRTGTVNTEAFF.

V gene TRBV15 combines with J gene TRBJ2-7, with D unresolved. Germline loops: CDR1 LNHNV, CDR2 YYDKDF (reference sequence). V lost 0 bases to trimming and J lost 2 bases, with 11 bases between them. CDR3 length: 15 amino acids. CDR3 in amino acids: CATSREDRRAYEQYF. CDR3 nucleotide sequence: TGTGCCACCAGCAGAGAGGACCGACGGGCCTACGAGCAGTACTTC.